Listed here are 26 T cell receptor beta chains from one sample, sequenced in a study of T-cell reconstitution after alpha-beta-depleted transplantation in children (dated by TCRdb to about 2016). Libraries were constructed by PCR. This sample was sequenced with an Illumina HiSeq 2500. To normalize quantification of the TCRbeta repertoire, the TCR libraries were built with molecular barcoding that relied on unique molecular identifiers. In-frame beta chains were kept once TCRdb had trimmed the public reads at Q25 with fastp and called clones with MiXCR. Each entry merges the rows of one CDR3 protein and shows their most common DNA and genes. The sample has some 200,000 distinct CDR3 sequences on record, around 7% of them singletons. 5.5% to 6.5% of the sample comes from the top ten. The treatment or condition label of this sample denotes: allogeneic hematopoietic cell transplantation with graft depleted of TCRalphabeta T cells and CD19 B cells.

The source was PBMCs, collected before TCRalphabeta/CD19-depleted stem cell transplant. These receptors came from a boy between 2 and 10 years old with acute lymphoblastic leukemia, due to receive a stem cell transplant.

This clonotype showed up many times. The chain uses TRBV5-1 and TRBJ2-3, with unresolved D. The CDR3 contains 15 residues. In germline, CDR1 is SGHRS, CDR2 YFSETQ. Deletions cut 0 bases from V and 3 bases from J, with 11 bases between. CDR3 sequence: CASSLEVGPTDTQYF. DNA for the CDR3: TGCGCCAGCAGCTTGGAGGTCGGTCCGACAGATACGCAGTATTTT. Using reference TRBV5-1 and TRBJ2-3 for the parts outside the CDR3, the full variable domain is KAGVTQTPRYLIKTRGQQVTLSCSPISGHRSVSWYQQTPGQGLQFLFEYFSETQRNKGNFPGRFSGRQFSNSRSEMNVSTLELGDSALYLCASSLEVGPTDTQYFGPGTRLTVL.

This clonotype was seen many times. The chain couples TRBV6-5 to TRBJ1-2, with D perhaps matching TRBD1 (6 bases). Germline values: CDR1 MNHEY, CDR2 SVGAGI. Trimming stripped 1 base from V and 1 base from J, with 7 bases between. The CDR3 is 14 residues long. The CDR3 DNA follows: TGTGCCAGCAGTTACTTGGACAGTAACTATGGCTACACCTTC. Amino acid sequence: CASSYLDSNYGYTF.

Many counts were recorded for this clonotype. The V call is TRBV29-1, the J call TRBJ1-4; tentative D call: TRBD1 (5 bases). V was pared by 4 bases and J by 2 bases, with 14 bases between. Germline V lookup: CDR1 SQVTM, CDR2 ANQGSEA. The CDR3 length is 15 residues. The CDR3 region has the DNA TGCAGCGTTGCGGGCAGTCCAGGGACTAATGAAAAACTGTTTTTT. Amino acids: CSVAGSPGTNEKLFF.

This clonotype was seen repeatedly, ten times or more. V usage is TRBV28 and J usage is TRBJ2-7; D is uncertain. The CDR3 runs to 12 residues. The germline V and J ends were trimmed by 2 bases and 4 bases, with 6 bases remaining between them. The germline CDR1 and CDR2 sequences are MDHEN and SYDVKM. Written as DNA, the CDR3 is TGTGCCAGCAGTTTAAGTTTTTACGAGCAGTACTTC. This sequence encodes CASSLSFYEQYF.

This clonotype was detected a few times. V gene TRBV2 combines with J gene TRBJ2-7, with 12 nucleotides matching TRBD1. V was pared by 1 base and J by 2 bases, with 3 bases of the junction left unmatched. The CDR3 has 16 amino acids. Per the germline V gene, CDR1 is SNHLY and CDR2 is FYNNEI. CDR3 sequence (DNA): TGTGCCAGCAGTGAAGGGGGGGACAGGGGGCCCTACGAGCAGTACTTC. Residues: CASSEGGDRGPYEQYF.

There are many counts of this clonotype. The chain carries TRBV5-1 and TRBJ2-3; D is unclear. Trimming took 1 base from V and 1 from J, leaving 13 bases between them. The CDR3 has 16 residues. Germline V gene lookup returns CDR1 SGHRS and CDR2 YFSETQ. The chain's CDR3 is CASSLFSLVGTDTQYF. The CDR3 DNA sequence: TGCGCCAGCAGCTTGTTCTCCCTAGTAGGCACAGATACGCAGTATTTT.

In its sample, this clonotype was seen many times. The chain joins TRBV12-3 or TRBV12-4 to TRBJ2-5; 8 nucleotides line up with TRBD1. V lost 8 bases to trimming and J lost 4 bases; unmatched junction nucleotides: 6. The CDR3 length is 13 residues. The CDR3 is CASGRDRRETQYF. The CDR3 coding sequence is TGTGCCAGCGGCCGGGACAGGAGAGAGACCCAGTACTTC.

This clonotype appeared many times. One base away lies a much larger clone, so this may be a sequencing read error. V and J are TRBV12-3 or TRBV12-4 and TRBJ2-7; D perhaps matches TRBD1 (7 bases). Trimming cost V 6 bases and J 2 bases, with 11 bases left between them. The CDR3 loop spans 13 amino acids. The CDR3 spells CASRRDSTYEQYF. In nucleotides, the CDR3 is TGTGCCAGCAGGCGGGACAGCACCTACGAGCAGTACTTC.

This clonotype has ten or more counts. The chain joins TRBV6-2 or TRBV6-3 to TRBJ2-5; maybe TRBD1 (5 bases). Germline V CDR1 and CDR2: MNHEY, SVGEGT. V dropped 4 bases and J dropped 5 bases, with 14 bases sitting between them. The CDR3 has 14 residues. CDR3 in DNA: TGTGCCAGCAGTTTGCCAGGGATGTCGGAGACCCAGTACTTC. This codes for CASSLPGMSETQYF.

This clonotype was found many times. The chain couples TRBV5-1 to TRBJ2-5, with 7 bases matching TRBD1. Germline V gives CDR1 SGHRS, CDR2 YFSETQ. V gave up 2 bases and J gave up 2 bases; unmatched junction bases: 0. The CDR3 runs to 13 residues. The CDR3 DNA reads as TGCGCCAGCAGCTTACAGGGGCAAGAGACCCAGTACTTC. The encoded protein is CASSLQGQETQYF.

This clonotype was counted many times. CDR3 sequence reads: CASSLTYTETQYF. Here the CDR3 DNA reads TGCGCCAGCAGCTTGACATATACAGAGACCCAGTACTTC. The chain carries TRBV5-1 and TRBJ2-5; D gene ambiguous. V was trimmed by 1 base and J by 4 bases, leaving 8 bases between them. The V gene's germline CDR1 is SGHRS and CDR2 YFSETQ. The CDR3 consists of 13 residues. Variable domain in full (rest from reference TRBV5-1 and TRBJ2-5): KAGVTQTPRYLIKTRGQQVTLSCSPISGHRSVSWYQQTPGQGLQFLFEYFSETQRNKGNFPGRFSGRQFSNSRSEMNVSTLELGDSALYLCASSLTYTETQYFGPGTRLLVL.

This clonotype was recorded at least ten times. The chain combines TRBV28 with TRBJ2-5; D gene uncertain. V was trimmed by 7 bases and J by 3 bases, leaving 15 bases between them. Per the germline V gene, CDR1 is MDHEN and CDR2 is SYDVKM. The CDR3 consists of 14 residues. CDR3 region: CASISPSREETQYF. The CDR3 DNA sequence: TGTGCCAGCATCAGCCCTAGTCGAGAAGAGACCCAGTACTTC.

This clonotype was counted a few times. The rearrangement uses TRBV30 and TRBJ1-5; D gene ambiguous. The V and J ends lost 3 bases and 6 bases respectively, with 21 bases between them. The CDR3 runs 16 residues. Germline loops: CDR1 GTSNPN, CDR2 SVGIG (reference sequence). CDR3 region: CAWRAPGGTSGQPQHF. For the CDR3, the DNA is TGTGCCTGGAGAGCCCCTGGCGGAACTTCAGGTCAGCCCCAGCATTTT.

The CDR3 loop reads CASSYDRERGQPQHF. The CDR3, as DNA: TGTGCCAGCAGTTACGACAGGGAGCGTGGACAGCCCCAGCATTTT. The chain joins TRBV6-5 to TRBJ1-5; TRBD1 matches 7 bases. Trimming cost V 2 bases and J 7 bases; bases outside gene matches: 8. CDR3 length: 15 amino acids. Germline lookup yields CDR1 MNHEY and CDR2 SVGAGI.

This clonotype was counted between two and nine times. This chain joins TRBV20-1 and TRBJ1-3; D is uncertain. The CDR3 length is 13 residues. Germline assignment: CDR1 DFQATT and CDR2 SNEGSKA (reference sequence). V lost 4 bases to trimming and J lost 4 bases, with 11 bases between them. CDR3 loop: CSATRPLGNTIYF. CDR3 sequence (DNA): TGCAGTGCTACTCGGCCCCTAGGAAACACCATATATTTT.

This clonotype was detected ten times or more. The chain has TRBV29-1 and TRBJ2-2, with D tentatively TRBD1 (5 bases). From germline, CDR1 is SQVTM and CDR2 ANQGSEA. The CDR3 runs to 13 residues. Trimming left V 8 bases short and J 3 bases short, with 13 bases between. Here the CDR3 reads CSFSDSYTGELFF. The CDR3 bases are TGCAGCTTCTCTGACAGCTACACCGGGGAGCTGTTTTTT.

The gene calls are TRBV11-2 and TRBJ1-3; tentatively, D is TRBD1 (6 bases). The CDR3 is 19 amino acids. Trimming cost V 1 base and J 1 base, with 20 bases left between them. Germline V gives CDR1 SGHAT, CDR2 FQNNGV. The DNA for the CDR3 is TGTGCCAGCAGCTTAGGATCATTACTCAGGGGCGATTCTGGAAACACCATATATTTT. It yields the protein CASSLGSLLRGDSGNTIYF.

The gene calls are TRBV20-1 and TRBJ2-7, with D unclear. The germline V and J ends were trimmed by 0 bases and 3 bases, with 9 bases remaining between them. CDR3 length: 13 residues. The germline V gene encodes CDR1 DFQATT and CDR2 SNEGSKA (reference sequence). The CDR3 loop is CSARESGNYEQYF. CDR3 bases: TGCAGTGCTAGAGAGAGTGGGAACTACGAGCAGTACTTC.

The chain carries TRBV10-3 and TRBJ2-1; 8 bases fit TRBD2. Per the germline V gene, CDR1 is ENHRY and CDR2 is SYGVKD. CDR3 length: 15 amino acids. The trim removed 2 bases at V and 6 bases at J, leaving 6 bases unmatched. CDR3 sequence (DNA): TGTGCCATCAGTGAGCACAGCGGGAGTCCCAATGAGCAGTTCTTC. Encoded protein: CAISEHSGSPNEQFF.

This clonotype was recorded at least ten times. The rearrangement uses TRBV7-9 and TRBJ2-7, with no clear D. Germline V gene data show CDR1 as SEHNR and CDR2 as FQNEAQ (reference sequence). Trimming removed 6 bases at V and 2 bases at J, with 17 bases between. This CDR3 region has 15 residues. CDR3: CASSPPGTPPYEQYF. CDR3 DNA: TGTGCCAGCAGTCCCCCAGGAACTCCTCCCTACGAGCAGTACTTC. Looking up the rest from reference TRBV7-9 and TRBJ2-7 gives the full variable domain: DTGVSQNPRHKITKRGQNVTFRCDPISEHNRLYWYRQTLGQGPEFLTYFQNEAQLEKSRLLSDRFSAERPKGSFSTLEIQRTEQGDSAMYLCASSPPGTPPYEQYFGPGTRLTVT.

This clonotype was found many times. J is TRBJ1-5 and V is TRBV28, with D perhaps matching TRBD1 (5 bases). The CDR3 length is 17 residues. Between the trimmed V and J ends, which lost 6 bases and 0 bases, there was a span of 18 bases. The V gene's germline CDR1 is MDHEN and CDR2 SYDVKM. CDR3 in DNA: TGTGCCAGCAGATTTAAGGTAGGGGAGAATAGCAATCAGCCCCAGCATTTT. Encoded protein: CASRFKVGENSNQPQHF.

The rearrangement uses TRBV12-3 or TRBV12-4 and TRBJ2-7; the D gene could be TRBD1 or TRBD2 (6 bases each). Trimming removed 6 bases at V and 0 bases at J, with 12 bases between. This CDR3 is 14 amino acids long. The CDR3 DNA is TGTGCCAGCAGCCTCTGGGGGGCCTCCTACGAGCAGTACTTC. Its protein is CASSLWGASYEQYF.

This clonotype was seen only a few times. V usage is TRBV12-3 or TRBV12-4 and J usage is TRBJ1-2, with D possibly matching TRBD1 (6 bases). The CDR3 contains 14 residues. V lost 6 bases to trimming and J lost 4 bases, with 15 bases between them. The CDR3 region is CASSVQGQIYGYTF. Here the CDR3 DNA reads TGTGCCAGCAGCGTACAGGGTCAAATCTATGGCTACACCTTC.

This clonotype has a handful of counts. The rearrangement uses TRBV20-1 and TRBJ2-1; D not certain. Per germline, CDR1 DFQATT and CDR2 SNEGSKA (reference sequence). This CDR3 has 13 amino acids. V was clipped by 2 bases and J by 7 bases, with 12 bases between them. Here the CDR3 DNA reads TGCAGTGCTAGATACCCGGAAGGGAATGAGCAGTTCTTC. It yields the protein CSARYPEGNEQFF.

This clonotype was recorded many times. This chain joins TRBV9 and TRBJ1-2; no reliable D call. Germline V lookup: CDR1 SGDLS, CDR2 YYNGEE. Trimming cost V 0 bases and J 8 bases, with 14 bases left between them. The CDR3 consists of 14 residues. CDR3 bases: TGTGCCAGCAGCGTAGAGCCCGGGGAGGAAGGCTACACCTTC. Translation: CASSVEPGEEGYTF. The full variable domain, rest sourced from reference TRBV9 and TRBJ1-2, is DSGVTQTPKHLITATGQRVTLRCSPRSGDLSVYWYQQSLDQGLQFLIQYYNGEERAKGNILERFSAQQFPDLHSELNLSSLELGDSALYFCASSVEPGEEGYTFGSGTRLTVV.

This clonotype was picked up many times. The chain uses TRBV15 and TRBJ1-6; no clear D. Deletions cut 3 bases from V and 0 bases from J, with 9 bases between. The CDR3 runs to 16 residues. Germline CDR1 LNHNV, CDR2 YYDKDF (reference sequence). This chain's CDR3 is CATSSDASSYNSPLHF. The CDR3 coding sequence is TGTGCCACCAGCAGTGACGCGAGCTCCTATAATTCACCCCTCCACTTT.